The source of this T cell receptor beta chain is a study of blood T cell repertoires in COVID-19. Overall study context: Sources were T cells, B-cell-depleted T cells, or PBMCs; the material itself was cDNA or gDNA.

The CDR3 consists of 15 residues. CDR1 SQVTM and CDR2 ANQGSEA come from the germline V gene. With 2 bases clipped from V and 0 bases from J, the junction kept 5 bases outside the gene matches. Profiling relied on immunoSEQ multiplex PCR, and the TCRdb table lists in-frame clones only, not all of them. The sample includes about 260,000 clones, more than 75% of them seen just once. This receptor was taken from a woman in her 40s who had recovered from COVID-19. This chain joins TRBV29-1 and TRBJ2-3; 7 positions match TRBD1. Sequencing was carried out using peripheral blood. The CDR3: CSVEKGAYSTDTQYF. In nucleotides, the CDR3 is TGCAGCGTTGAAAAGGGGGCTTATAGCACAGATACGCAGTATTTT.